This paragraph covers one T cell receptor (beta chain) sequence. Its antigen is unidentified. The CDR3 has 14 residues. V lost 7 bases to trimming and J lost 11 bases, with 23 bases between them. This sample was included in a study of cytomegalovirus exposure and HLA in healthy donors. Overall study results and limits: In a later analysis, common viral pathogens appeared linked to several of the most significant clusters.

Primers: 60 Vbeta forward and 13 Jbeta reverse. The assay was immunoSEQ multiplex PCR, and TCRdb's table has in-frame clones only and misses some. Of a few hundred thousand clones listed, roughly 80% are singletons. The V and J genes are TRBV6-7 and TRBJ1-1; tentative D call: TRBD1 (6 bases). TRBV6-7 counts as an open reading frame of uncertain function. This clonotype originated in a man in his thirties or forties in good health and CMV-seronegative. The sequencing sample was made of PBMCs. The CDR3 coding sequence is TGTGCCAGCACAGGGGACACTCCCCCGGTGGAGGCTTTCTTT. As protein: CASTGDTPPVEAFF.